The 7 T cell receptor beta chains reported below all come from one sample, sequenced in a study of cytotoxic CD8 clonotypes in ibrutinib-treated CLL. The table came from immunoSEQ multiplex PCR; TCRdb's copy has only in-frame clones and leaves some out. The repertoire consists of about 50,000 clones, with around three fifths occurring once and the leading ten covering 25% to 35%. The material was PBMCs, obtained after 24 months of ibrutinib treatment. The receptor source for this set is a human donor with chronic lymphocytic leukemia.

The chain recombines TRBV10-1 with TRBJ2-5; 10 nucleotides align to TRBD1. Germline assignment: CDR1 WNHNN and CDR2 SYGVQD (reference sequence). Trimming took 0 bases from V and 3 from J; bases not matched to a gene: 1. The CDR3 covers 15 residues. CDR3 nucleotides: TGCGCCAGCAGTGAGTCGGGGACAGGGGAAGAGACCCAGTACTTC. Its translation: CASSESGTGEETQYF.

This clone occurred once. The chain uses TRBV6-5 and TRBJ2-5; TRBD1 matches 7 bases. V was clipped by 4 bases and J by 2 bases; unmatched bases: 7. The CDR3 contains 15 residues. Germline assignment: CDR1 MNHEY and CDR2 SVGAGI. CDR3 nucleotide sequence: TGTGCCAGCAGTTTGGGACAGAGACGACAAGAGACCCAGTACTTC. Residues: CASSLGQRRQETQYF.

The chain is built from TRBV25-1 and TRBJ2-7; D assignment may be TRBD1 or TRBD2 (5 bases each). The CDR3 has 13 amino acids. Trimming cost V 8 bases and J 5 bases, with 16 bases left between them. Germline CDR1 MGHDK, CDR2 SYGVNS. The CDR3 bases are TGTGCCAGCTCCGGTGGGGGAAGCGACGAGCAGTACTTC. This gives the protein CASSGGGSDEQYF.

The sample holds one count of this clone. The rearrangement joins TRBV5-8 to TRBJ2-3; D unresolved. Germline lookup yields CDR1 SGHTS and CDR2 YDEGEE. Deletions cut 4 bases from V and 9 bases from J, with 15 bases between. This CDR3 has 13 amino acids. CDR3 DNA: TGTGCCAGCAGCAGGTTGGAGATAGACACGCAGTATTTT. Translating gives CASSRLEIDTQYF. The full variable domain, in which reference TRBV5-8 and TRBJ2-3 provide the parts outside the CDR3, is EAGVTQSPTHLIKTRGQQATLRCSPISGHTSVYWYQQALGLGLQFLLWYDEGEERNRGNFPPRFSGRQFPNYSSELNVNALELEDSALYLCASSRLEIDTQYFGPGTRLTVL.

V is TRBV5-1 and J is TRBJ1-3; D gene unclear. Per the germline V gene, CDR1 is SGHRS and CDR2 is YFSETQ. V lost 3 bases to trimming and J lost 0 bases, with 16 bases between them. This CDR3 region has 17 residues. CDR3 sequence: CASSSISDGSSGNTIYF. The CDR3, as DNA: TGCGCCAGCAGCTCCATCTCCGACGGAAGCTCTGGAAACACCATATATTTT.

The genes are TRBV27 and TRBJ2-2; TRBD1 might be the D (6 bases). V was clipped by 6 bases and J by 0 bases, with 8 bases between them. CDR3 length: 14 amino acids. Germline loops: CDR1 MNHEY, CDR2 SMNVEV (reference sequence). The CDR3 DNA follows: TGTGCCAGCAGGCGACAGGCGAACACCGGGGAGCTGTTTTTT. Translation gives CASRRQANTGELFF.

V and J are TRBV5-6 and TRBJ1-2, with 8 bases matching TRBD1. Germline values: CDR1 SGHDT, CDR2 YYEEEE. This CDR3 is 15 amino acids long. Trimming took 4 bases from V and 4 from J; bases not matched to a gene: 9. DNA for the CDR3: TGTGCCAGCAGCCAAGTTCATGGACAGGGCTATGGCTACACCTTC. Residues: CASSQVHGQGYGYTF. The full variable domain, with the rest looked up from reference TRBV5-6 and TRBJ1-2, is DAGVTQSPTHLIKTRGQQVTLRCSPKSGHDTVSWYQQALGQGPQFIFQYYEEEERQRGNFPDRFSGHQFPNYSSELNVNALLLGDSALYLCASSQVHGQGYGYTFGSGTRLTVV.